One sample yielded the 19 T cell receptor beta chains listed below, sequenced in a study of CXCR3-negative and CXCR3-positive naive CD8 T cells. UMI-labeled 5' RACE TRB cDNA libraries were prepared from the cells. TCRdb re-called the 5' RACE reads and gives one entry per CDR3 protein, without DNA. This sample's table reports roughly 30,000 distinct CDR3 sequences. The sample taken for sequencing was memory CD8+ T cells from blood. All receptors come from a human donor in good health. Some clones in this sample may be carry-over from other donors' samples.

The rearrangement uses TRBV5-1 and TRBJ1-1. Germline V gene sequence: CDR1 SGHRS, CDR2 YFSETQ. This CDR3 has 15 amino acids. The CDR3 here is CASSLGSQPNTEAFF.

V is TRBV2 and J is TRBJ2-4; the TCRdb D gene call, TRBD2, has no DNA to confirm it. Germline CDR1 SNHLY, CDR2 FYNNEI. CDR3 length: 11 amino acids. The CDR3 protein is CASLLAAFQYF.

CDR3 loop: CASSLGTTNTGELFF. The J gene is TRBJ2-2, the V gene TRBV7-3; TCRdb proposes TRBD1, but this gene call is untestable without DNA. CDR1 and CDR2 (germline): SGHTA, FQGTGA. The CDR3 totals 15 residues.

The chain employs TRBV12-3 or TRBV12-4 and TRBJ2-7. This CDR3 is built from 14 residues. The CDR3 here is CASSWSGISYEQYF.

The CDR3 spells CAISDGGLSTEAFF. This sequence joins TRBV10-3 and TRBJ1-1; TCRdb proposes TRBD1, but this gene call is untestable without DNA. Germline V gene lookup returns CDR1 ENHRY and CDR2 SYGVKD. The length of the CDR3 is 14 residues.

The chain uses TRBV29-1 and TRBJ1-2; TCRdb reports TRBD1, a call that lacks DNA to check it against. The CDR3 covers 13 residues. Germline assignment: CDR1 SQVTM and CDR2 ANQGSEA. The CDR3 here is CSVSGGGFYGYTF.

This chain links TRBV11-2 with TRBJ2-7; the TCRdb D gene call, TRBD1, has no DNA to confirm it. Per germline, CDR1 SGHAT and CDR2 FQNNGV. The CDR3 is 14 amino acids. CDR3 in amino acids: CASSFLKPGYEQYF.

V gene TRBV7-6 combines with J gene TRBJ2-1; checking the TCRdb D call of TRBD2 is not possible without DNA. This CDR3 contains 15 residues. CDR1 and CDR2 (germline): SGHVS, FNYEAQ. This chain's CDR3 is CASSAGTSGGNEQFF.

Considering frequency, this clonotype is medium-sized. J is TRBJ2-7 and V is TRBV15; TCRdb picks TRBD1, but there is no DNA to check that call. The CDR3 length is 13 residues. Germline V gene lookup returns CDR1 LNHNV and CDR2 YYDKDF (reference sequence). CDR3: CATLGTPGAEQYF.

The chain combines TRBV7-7 with TRBJ2-7. This CDR3 contains 15 residues. In germline, CDR1 is SSHAT, CDR2 FNYEAQ (reference sequence). CDR3 loop: CASSLDPGSSYEQYF.

This CDR3 is CAISEGQRGNTGELFF. The chain uses TRBV10-3 and TRBJ2-2; TCRdb picks TRBD2, but there is no DNA to check that call. CDR1 is ENHRY and CDR2 is SYGVKD in the germline V gene. This CDR3 has 16 residues.

The chain joins TRBV7-8 to TRBJ2-3. The germline CDR1 and CDR2 sequences are SGHVS and FQNEAQ. The CDR3 loop spans 13 amino acids. The CDR3 region is CASSLEPADTQYF.

The V and J genes are TRBV2 and TRBJ2-1; TCRdb selects TRBD2, and the lack of DNA leaves this call unchecked. CDR1 and CDR2 from the germline V gene are SNHLY and FYNNEI. The CDR3 has 16 amino acids. The CDR3 here is CASQAGSGWGVIEQFF.

The V call is TRBV29-1, the J call TRBJ1-1; TCRdb picks TRBD1, but there is no DNA to check that call. The V gene's germline CDR1 is SQVTM and CDR2 ANQGSEA. The CDR3 contains 14 residues. The CDR3 is CSARGGGSGTEAFF.

This chain joins TRBV29-1 and TRBJ2-7; TCRdb outputs TRBD1, but without DNA this stays unchecked. CDR1 and CDR2 (germline): SQVTM, ANQGSEA. There are 12 residues in the CDR3. The chain's CDR3 is CSARGSSYEQYF.

The chain links TRBV7-2 to TRBJ2-6. The CDR3 contains 16 residues. Germline V lookup: CDR1 SGHTA, CDR2 FQGNSA. This chain's CDR3 is CASSLAPVSGANVLTF.

The genes are TRBV4-2 and TRBJ2-2; the D call of TRBD2 rests on TCRdb alone, since no DNA is present to check it. Germline V gene sequence: CDR1 LGHNA, CDR2 YNFKEQ. This CDR3 region has 15 residues. Here the CDR3 reads CASSPPLMTSGELFF.

The chain has TRBV29-1 and TRBJ1-4; TCRdb reports TRBD1, a call that lacks DNA to check it against. Germline V gene sequence: CDR1 SQVTM, CDR2 ANQGSEA. This CDR3 comprises 13 residues. CDR3 loop: CSVPGATNEKLFF. Full variable domain (remainder filled in from reference TRBV29-1 and TRBJ1-4): SAVISQKPSRDICQRGTSLTIQCQVDSQVTMMFWYRQQPGQSLTLIATANQGSEATYESGFVIDKFPISRPNLTFSTLTVSNMSPEDSSIYLCSVPGATNEKLFFGSGTQLSVL.

The chain is built from TRBV12-3 or TRBV12-4 and TRBJ2-7. The length of the CDR3 is 13 residues. The CDR3 loop is CASSFAATLEQYF.